The rows below give T cell receptor beta chains drawn from one sample of a study of T cell responses to AZD1222 COVID-19 vaccine. Sequencing was performed with immunoSEQ multiplex PCR; in TCRdb, only in-frame clones are kept and a portion is missing. The repertoire holds about 120,000 clones, with about 92% as singletons. Sequencing used peripheral blood, obtained on day 0 of AZD1222 vaccination. Receptor source: an adult in good health. The CDR3 runs from the conserved cysteine through the conserved F or W. D genes are given only for firm matches. Some rows have no size entry. The others give once, few or many, or a class for an expanded clone.

TRBJ1-2 TRBD1 TRBV5-1 - TGCGCCAGCAGTCCAGACAGGGAGGTAATAGGTGGCTACACCTTC CASSPDREVIGGYTF
TRBJ1-3 - TRBV29-1 - TGCAGCGTTATACTCGGACCGGTTGGCACCATATATTTT CSVILGPVGTIYF
TRBJ1-2 - TRBV4-3 - TGCGCCAGCAGCCACTACCAAGGACATGGCTACACCTTC CASSHYQGHGYTF
TRBJ2-6 - TRBV5-4 - TGTGCCAGCAGCTTGGCAGGGGTCTCTGGGGCCAACGTCCTGACTTTC CASSLAGVSGANVLTF
TRBJ1-4 - TRBV6-6 - TGTGCCAGCAGTTACTCGGGCGGGGGAACTGAAAAACTGTTTTTT CASSYSGGGTEKLFF
TRBJ2-7 TRBD2 TRBV5-1 - TGCGCCAGCAGCTTACTAGCGGCCTCCTACGAGCAGTACTTC CASSLLAASYEQYF
TRBJ1-5 - TRBV28 - TGTGCCAGCAGTTCCACCGGGATGGTAGTTCAGCCCCAGCATTTT CASSSTGMVVQPQHF
TRBJ1-5 TRBD1 TRBV28 - TGTGCCAGCAGATTGACAGGGGATAGCAATCAGCCCCAGCATTTT CASRLTGDSNQPQHF
TRBJ2-7 TRBD1 TRBV30 - TGTGCCTGCATAAGGGACAGGGGGTCCTACGAGCAGTACTTC CACIRDRGSYEQYF
TRBJ2-1 TRBD1 TRBV5-1 once TGCGCCAGCAGGCAGGGGGCGGGAAATGAGCAGTTCTTC CASRQGAGNEQFF
TRBJ1-3 - TRBV7-9 - TGTGCCAGCAGCTTGGCGGGAGGCACCATATATTTT CASSLAGGTIYF
TRBJ1-5 TRBD1 TRBV6-2/TRBV6-3 - TGTGCCAGCAGTTCTCTGGGACAGGGTCCTCATCAGCCCCAGCATTTT CASSSLGQGPHQPQHF
TRBJ1-5 - TRBV28 once TGTGCCAGCAGTTCCGATTCAGAAACCAATCAGCCCCAGCATTTT CASSSDSETNQPQHF
TRBJ1-1 - TRBV6-5 - TGTGCCAGCAATCAAGGCATGAACACTGAAGCTTTCTTT CASNQGMNTEAFF
TRBJ2-1 TRBD1 TRBV12-5 - TGTGCTAGTGCTGACAGGGGAAAGTACAATGAGCAGTTCTTC CASADRGKYNEQFF
TRBJ2-1 TRBD2 TRBV7-2 - TGTGCCAGCAGCTTGGTTGGCGAGCGGGAGTCTTACAATGAGCAGTTCTTC CASSLVGERESYNEQFF
TRBJ2-5 TRBD2 TRBV3-1/TRBV3-2 - TGTGCCAGCAGCCCGTACGCGGGAGGGCATCTAGAGACCCAGTACTTC CASSPYAGGHLETQYF
TRBJ1-5 - TRBV2 - TGTGCCAGCAGCCCTCCTCTCACGGATCAGCCCCAGCATTTT CASSPPLTDQPQHF
TRBJ2-5 - TRBV5-1 - TGCGCCAGCACCGGGACACCGAGACAAGAGACCCAGTACTTC CASTGTPRQETQYF
TRBJ1-2 TRBD1 TRBV27 - TGTGCCAGCAGTTTCCCTCAGGGGGTAGGCTACACCTTC CASSFPQGVGYTF
TRBJ1-3 TRBD1 TRBV7-2 - TGTGCCAGCAGCTTAGATCAGGGGGCTGGAAACACCATATATTTT CASSLDQGAGNTIYF
TRBJ2-7 - TRBV5-1 - TGCGCCAGCACCCCCCGGGACCCACCGTCACAGCAGTACTTC CASTPRDPPSQQYF
TRBJ1-2 TRBD1 TRBV28 - TGTGCCAGCAGTCGGGGGGACAGCCAGTACTATGGCTACACCTTC CASSRGDSQYYGYTF
TRBJ2-3 - TRBV16 - TGTGCCAGCAGCCAATTGGGGGGCACCCTCACAGATACGCAGTATTTT CASSQLGGTLTDTQYF
TRBJ2-1 - TRBV14 - TGTGCCAGCAGCCAGGCCAGGGGTTACCCCAATGAGCAGTTCTTC CASSQARGYPNEQFF
TRBJ1-2 TRBD1 TRBV19 - TGTGCCAGTAGTCTTAGTCCCGGACAGGGCGTCTATGGCTACACCTTC CASSLSPGQGVYGYTF
TRBJ1-1 - TRBV7-9 - TGTGCCGGCGATGGGGTGGCGGCTGAAGCTTTCTTT CAGDGVAAEAFF
TRBJ1-1 TRBD1 TRBV28 - TGTGCCAGCAGACTGACAGGGTTCATGAACACTGAAGCTTTCTTT CASRLTGFMNTEAFF
TRBJ2-1 TRBD2 TRBV7-2 - TGTGCCAGCAGCTTAGTCAGCGGGAGTGGGAATGAGCAGTTCTTC CASSLVSGSGNEQFF
TRBJ1-3 - TRBV18 - TGTGCCAGCTCACCAGAAGTCCAACCCTACTCTGGAAACACCATATATTTT CASSPEVQPYSGNTIYF
TRBJ1-5 TRBD1 TRBV19 - TGTGCCAGTAGTGCCGACAGGGCGCAATTGCCCCAGCATTTT CASSADRAQLPQHF
TRBJ2-1 - TRBV11-2 - TGTGCCAGCAGCTTAGGTGGGGCAAACGAGCAGTTCTTC CASSLGGANEQFF
TRBJ2-5 - TRBV2 once TGTGCCAGCAGTGAAGAAATAGCTGGGACCCAGTACTTC CASSEEIAGTQYF
TRBJ2-7 - TRBV28 - TGTGCCAGCAGTTTTGTGCTCCGGGGGCTAGCGGACCGCTCCTACGAGCAGTACTTC CASSFVLRGLADRSYEQYF
TRBJ2-3 - TRBV18 - TGTGCCAGCTCACCAACAACAGATACGCAGTATTTT CASSPTTDTQYF
TRBJ2-1 TRBD2 TRBV27 once TGTGCCAGCAGTAGACCTGCCGGGAGGAGCTCCTACAATGAGCAGTTCTTC CASSRPAGRSSYNEQFF
TRBJ2-3 TRBD2 TRBV5-1 - TGCGCCAGCAGCTCCTTTAGCGGGAGTGGAACAGATACGCAGTATTTT CASSSFSGSGTDTQYF
TRBJ2-3 - TRBV27 - TGTGCCAGCAACGTCGGGGGAAGTGGCACAGATACGCAGTATTTT CASNVGGSGTDTQYF
TRBJ2-3 - TRBV5-1 - TGCGCCAGCAGCTTAGGCGGGGGCCGGATTGATACGCAGTATTTT CASSLGGGRIDTQYF